These 26 T cell receptor beta chains were all obtained from the same sample, sequenced in a study of T-cell reconstitution after alpha-beta-depleted transplantation in children. Construction of the TCRbeta library involved unique molecular identifiers. Each CDR3 protein is one row after TCRdb ran MiXCR on the PCR reads. This sample has roughly 500,000 distinct CDR3 sequences, with around a third found just once. The sequencing here drew on PBMCs from the stem cell graft donor, taken from the stem cell graft. These receptors were obtained from a human donor who donated a stem cell graft to a child with aplastic anemia.

The CDR3 loop is CASSSGFSVAGELFF. The CDR3 nucleotides read TGTGCCAGCAGTTCAGGGTTCTCGGTGGCCGGGGAGCTGTTTTTT. V is TRBV12-3 or TRBV12-4 and J is TRBJ2-2; D perhaps matches TRBD1 (5 bases). The CDR3 loop spans 15 amino acids. Trimming removed 4 bases from V and 6 bases from J, with 15 bases in between.

This clonotype has just a few counts. The chain is built from TRBV4-3 and TRBJ1-2, with a tentative D call TRBD1 (5 bases). This CDR3 has 14 residues. CDR1 LGHNA and CDR2 YSLEER come from the germline V gene. V lost 0 bases to trimming and J lost 7 bases, with 12 bases between them. CDR3 in DNA: TGCGCCAGCAGCCAAGATGAGGCAGGGATTGGCTACACCTTC. It encodes CASSQDEAGIGYTF.

This clonotype turned up a few times. The rearrangement joins TRBV20-1 to TRBJ1-2; 9 nucleotides align to TRBD1. CDR1 and CDR2 from the germline V gene are DFQATT and SNEGSKA (reference sequence). The CDR3 length is 13 residues. The CDR3 loop reads CVSPTGGADGYTF. In nucleotides, the CDR3 is TGCGTATCTCCAACAGGGGGCGCGGATGGCTACACCTTC.

This clonotype was seen a few times. The V call is TRBV29-1, the J call TRBJ2-2, with D possibly TRBD2 on 6 matching bases. The CDR3 sequence is 15 residues long. The V gene lost 8 bases and the J gene lost 3 bases, with 19 bases spanning the gap. Looked up from germline, CDR1 is SQVTM and CDR2 is ANQGSEA. The CDR3 region is CSHGSGGSDTGELFF. DNA of the CDR3: TGCAGCCACGGGAGTGGAGGTTCGGACACCGGGGAGCTGTTTTTT.

This clonotype was seen only a few times. V and J are TRBV29-1 and TRBJ2-3, with D tentatively TRBD2 (6 bases). The germline V gene encodes CDR1 SQVTM and CDR2 ANQGSEA. Trimming removed 4 bases at V and 1 base at J, with 9 bases between. This CDR3 region has 13 residues. CDR3 residues: CSVGRGGTDTQYF. Here the CDR3 DNA reads TGCAGCGTTGGGCGGGGCGGCACAGATACGCAGTATTTT.

This clonotype showed up just a few times. The rearrangement uses TRBV12-3 or TRBV12-4 and TRBJ1-5; 10 bases align to TRBD1. The V segment lost 4 bases and the J segment 9 bases; nucleotides outside the gene matches: 9. This CDR3 has 15 residues. The CDR3 region is CASSSSGTGARPQHF. DNA of the CDR3: TGTGCCAGCAGTTCCTCCGGGACAGGGGCACGGCCCCAGCATTTT.

This clonotype was detected a few times. V is TRBV28 and J is TRBJ2-3; 12 nucleotides align to TRBD2. With 0 bases clipped from V and 0 bases from J, the junction kept 1 base outside the gene matches. The CDR3 extends over 17 amino acids. In germline, CDR1 is MDHEN, CDR2 SYDVKM. The CDR3 here is CASSLWGTSGSTDTQYF. In nucleotides, the CDR3 is TGTGCCAGCAGTTTATGGGGGACTAGCGGGAGCACAGATACGCAGTATTTT.

The chain joins TRBV12-5 to TRBJ1-2; 9 positions agree with TRBD1. In germline, CDR1 is LGHNT, CDR2 FRNRAP. CDR3 length: 14 residues. With 1 base clipped from V and 8 bases from J, the junction kept 5 bases outside the gene matches. In DNA, the CDR3 is TGTGCTAGTGGTTTGGGGGGACAGGGATGGGGCTACACCTTC. Encoded protein: CASGLGGQGWGYTF.

The J gene is TRBJ2-3, the V gene TRBV6-5, with 10 nucleotides matching TRBD2. This CDR3 comprises 17 residues. Germline CDR1 MNHEY, CDR2 SVGAGI. V shed 4 bases, J shed 1 base, and the junction held 8 bases outside the gene matches. CDR3 protein: CASSSPLSGRGTDTQYF. For the CDR3, the DNA is TGTGCCAGCAGTTCACCTTTGAGCGGGAGGGGCACAGATACGCAGTATTTT.

This clonotype turned up a few times. The chain employs TRBV20-1 and TRBJ1-1; D gene unclear. Between the trimmed V and J ends, which lost 3 bases and 4 bases, there was a span of 12 bases. Per the germline V gene, CDR1 is DFQATT and CDR2 is SNEGSKA (reference sequence). This CDR3 has 13 amino acids. The CDR3 sequence is CSASSQDGTEAFF. The DNA of the CDR3 is TGCAGTGCTAGCAGTCAGGACGGCACTGAAGCTTTCTTT.

The chain couples TRBV29-1 to TRBJ2-5; TRBD2 aligns across 7 bases. The CDR3 covers 12 residues. V was pared by 8 bases and J by 0 bases, with 3 bases of the junction left unmatched. Germline CDR1 and CDR2: SQVTM and ANQGSEA. The CDR3 sequence is CSHGGNQETQYF. The CDR3, as DNA: TGCAGCCACGGGGGGAACCAAGAGACCCAGTACTTC.

The V gene is TRBV28, the J gene TRBJ1-1; perhaps TRBD1 as D (6 bases). The germline gives CDR1 MDHEN, CDR2 SYDVKM. CDR3 size: 14 residues. With 5 bases removed from V and 1 base from J, the gap between germline ends came to 11 bases. CDR3 amino acids: CASSPATGNTEAFF. The DNA for the CDR3 is TGTGCCAGCAGTCCCGCGACAGGGAACACTGAAGCTTTCTTT.

The table lists this clonotype with a few counts. This chain joins TRBV29-1 and TRBJ2-3, with D uncertain. CDR1 SQVTM and CDR2 ANQGSEA come from the germline V gene. CDR3 length equals 15 residues. V was shortened by 0 bases and J by 3 bases, with 13 bases between the two germline ends. The CDR3 nucleotides read TGCAGCGTTGAAGATCCGAGACGAACGACAGATACGCAGTATTTT. Amino acid sequence: CSVEDPRRTTDTQYF.

This clonotype was seen a handful of times. CDR3 sequence: CASSENVGTAGNQPQHF. CDR3 nucleotides: TGTGCCAGCAGTGAAAACGTCGGGACTGCGGGCAATCAGCCCCAGCATTTT. This chain connects TRBV25-1 to TRBJ1-5; tentatively, D is TRBD1 (5 bases). The CDR3 loop spans 17 amino acids. V lost 2 bases, J lost 2 bases, and 16 bases lay in between. CDR1 is MGHDK, CDR2 SYGVNS, per germline.

Note on this clonotype: Germline and junction disagree at one end, which may indicate a read error. J is TRBJ2-2 and V is TRBV12-3 or TRBV12-4; D assignment may be TRBD1 or TRBD2 (5 bases each). The CDR3 length is 13 residues. In nucleotides, the CDR3 is TGTGCGGCGGCAGGGACGAACACCGGGGAGCAGTTTTTT. It yields the protein CAAAGTNTGEQFF.

The V call is TRBV9, the J call TRBJ2-2; 7 bases agree with TRBD2. From germline, CDR1 is SGDLS and CDR2 YYNGEE. V trimming: 4 bases; J trimming: 7 bases; junction bases outside the gene matches: 7. The CDR3 runs 14 residues. CDR3 residues: CASSFRGGDGELFF. CDR3 coding DNA: TGTGCCAGCAGCTTCCGGGGAGGGGACGGGGAGCTGTTTTTT. Full variable domain (outside the CDR3, taken from reference TRBV9 and TRBJ2-2): DSGVTQTPKHLITATGQRVTLRCSPRSGDLSVYWYQQSLDQGLQFLIQYYNGEERAKGNILERFSAQQFPDLHSELNLSSLELGDSALYFCASSFRGGDGELFFGEGSRLTVL.

The chain recombines TRBV7-2 with TRBJ2-1, with 8 positions matching TRBD2. Germline assignment: CDR1 SGHTA and CDR2 FQGNSA. The CDR3 consists of 14 residues. J gave up 8 bases and V 6 bases, and 9 bases lay outside the gene matches. CDR3 residues: CASSNSGSGHEQFF. Here the CDR3 DNA reads TGTGCCAGCAGTAACAGCGGGAGCGGGCATGAGCAGTTCTTC.

The table lists this clonotype with a few counts. The chain has TRBV12-3 or TRBV12-4 and TRBJ2-1, with D perhaps matching TRBD2 (6 bases). The CDR3 contains 16 residues. With 2 bases removed from V and 4 bases from J, the gap between germline ends came to 15 bases. CDR3 DNA: TGTGCCAGCAGTTTACTAAAGGGGAGGCAGTACAATGAGCAGTTCTTC. Translated: CASSLLKGRQYNEQFF.

This clonotype was counted a few times. This chain uses TRBV6-1 with TRBJ2-1; TRBD2 might be the D (5 bases). This CDR3 comprises 15 residues. V lost 5 bases and J 0 bases, leaving 11 bases between the germline ends. CDR1 is MNHNS, CDR2 SASEGT, per germline. CDR3 bases: TGTGCCAGCAGTAAAGTAGGGAGCTCCTACAATGAGCAGTTCTTC. Amino acids: CASSKVGSSYNEQFF.

This clonotype has only a few counts. The rearrangement links TRBV6-1 to TRBJ2-1; D may be TRBD1 (6 bases). From germline, CDR1 is MNHNS and CDR2 SASEGT. The CDR3 sequence is 14 residues long. Trimming shortened V by 2 bases and J by 5 bases, and 10 bases separated the two germline ends. DNA for the CDR3: TGTGCCAGCAGTGAACTAGGACAGAACAATGAGCAGTTCTTC. This sequence encodes CASSELGQNNEQFF.

The chain links TRBV30 to TRBJ1-2; D remains ambiguous. The germline V gene encodes CDR1 GTSNPN and CDR2 SVGIG (reference sequence). Trimming stripped 2 bases from V and 1 base from J, with 8 bases between. CDR3 length equals 13 residues. CDR3 protein: CAWSRGSNYGYTF. The CDR3 DNA sequence: TGTGCCTGGAGTCGCGGGAGTAACTATGGCTACACCTTC.

In the case of this clonotype: Its ends do not fully match the called genes, so a read error is possible. The V and J genes are TRBV30 and TRBJ1-1; no clear D. Germline V lookup: CDR1 GTSNPN, CDR2 SVGIG (reference sequence). The CDR3 sequence is 13 residues long. This CDR3 reads CASSGARNTEAFF. In nucleotides, the CDR3 is TGTGCCTCGAGTGGCGCGAGGAACACTGAAGCTTTCTTT.

This clonotype came up a few times. The chain employs TRBV7-2 and TRBJ1-5; 9 bases fit TRBD1. The CDR3 contains 14 residues. J was trimmed by 6 bases and V by 5 bases; bases with no gene match: 5. The V gene's germline CDR1 is SGHTA and CDR2 FQGNSA. CDR3 DNA: TGTGCCAGCAGCATTACAGGGGGCACTCAGCCCCAGCATTTT. Residues: CASSITGGTQPQHF.

This clonotype was seen more than once but under ten times. V gene TRBV28 combines with J gene TRBJ1-3; D is unresolved. The CDR3 contains 12 residues. Germline CDR1 and CDR2: MDHEN and SYDVKM. Trimming took 7 bases from V and 11 from J, leaving 15 bases between them. In DNA form, the CDR3 reads TGTGCCAGCACTTCCCCGGGGAACGCCATATATTTT. It is translated as CASTSPGNAIYF.

The rearrangement links TRBV18 to TRBJ2-5; D may be TRBD1 (8 bases). The CDR3 contains 15 residues. Germline assignment: CDR1 KGHSH and CDR2 LQKENI. V lost 0 bases and J lost 4, with 12 bases in between. CDR3 DNA: TGTGCCAGCTCACCACCGACAGGGGAGGGAGAGACCCAGTACTTC. It codes for CASSPPTGEGETQYF.

The chain recombines TRBV10-3 with TRBJ2-1; 9 bases fit TRBD2. Trimming at V came to 10 bases and at J to 7 bases, leaving 11 bases not matched to a gene. The germline CDR1 and CDR2 sequences are ENHRY and SYGVKD. CDR3 length: 14 residues. The CDR3 coding sequence is TGTGCCACCGGCGGACTAGCGTCACAAAATGAGCAGTTCTTC. Translating gives CATGGLASQNEQFF.